This T cell receptor beta chain emerged from a study of blood T cells in healthy people across ages. Together with a sample-barcoded 5' primer, a J-beta primer mix was included in a second PCR lasting about 6 to 11 cycles. TCRdb re-analysed the 5' RACE reads in MiXCR, keeping a single row per CDR3 protein. The sample lists roughly 1,000,000 distinct CDR3 sequences; approximately 26% were seen once. Only a few counts were recorded for this clonotype. Its specificity is unknown. Study-level findings and limits: PBMCs went unsorted, and a conclusive naive versus antigen-experienced comparison was therefore prevented.

CDR1 and CDR2 (germline): SGHRS, YFSETQ. After removal of 4 bases from V and 3 bases from J, the junction contained 9 bases not matched to a gene. The CDR3 covers 17 residues. These same records also appear under a second study, on T cells of mothers and their children. That investigation notes: Mothers gave over 9.5 million TCR beta CDR3 reads each, and children 3 million to 3.5 million each. Slightly higher but non-significant overlap marked related mother-child pairs versus unrelated pairs.

The sequence derives from a girl aged 2-10 years in good health. Sequences were obtained from blood. The chain recombines TRBV5-1 with TRBJ2-3, with 12 bases aligning to TRBD1. CDR3 in DNA: TGCGCCAGCAGCAACGGCCGGGACAGGGGGCGAACAGATACGCAGTATTTT. Translating gives CASSNGRDRGRTDTQYF.